This T cell receptor beta chain was sequenced in a study of identical twins. Study-level points and caveats: There is a chance that invariant MAIT and iNKT cells partially muddied zero-insertion analyses.

The V gene's germline CDR1 is SGHRS and CDR2 YFSETQ. The V end was cut by 0 bases, the J end by 12 bases, with 12 bases between. CDR3 length: 12 amino acids. TCRdb used MiXCR to reprocess the 5' RACE reads, holding one entry per CDR3 protein. The sample contains about 190,000 distinct CDR3 sequences, more than 15% of which appear only once. There are a few counts of this clonotype. Its cognate antigen is unknown. A further study also used this sample, focusing on T cells expressing NK-cell markers. As that study records: In sorted CD3+CD56+NKG2C+, CD3+CD56+NKG2C- and CD3+CD56-NKG2C+ T cells, TCR beta repertoires were obtained.

The sequencing input was CD8+ T cells sorted from blood. This receptor was taken from a woman younger than 35 in good health. This sequence joins TRBV5-1 and TRBJ1-1; D is unclear. CDR3 DNA sequence: TGCGCCAGCAGCTTGGCCCCAGAAGAAACTTTCTTT. Translating gives CASSLAPEETFF.